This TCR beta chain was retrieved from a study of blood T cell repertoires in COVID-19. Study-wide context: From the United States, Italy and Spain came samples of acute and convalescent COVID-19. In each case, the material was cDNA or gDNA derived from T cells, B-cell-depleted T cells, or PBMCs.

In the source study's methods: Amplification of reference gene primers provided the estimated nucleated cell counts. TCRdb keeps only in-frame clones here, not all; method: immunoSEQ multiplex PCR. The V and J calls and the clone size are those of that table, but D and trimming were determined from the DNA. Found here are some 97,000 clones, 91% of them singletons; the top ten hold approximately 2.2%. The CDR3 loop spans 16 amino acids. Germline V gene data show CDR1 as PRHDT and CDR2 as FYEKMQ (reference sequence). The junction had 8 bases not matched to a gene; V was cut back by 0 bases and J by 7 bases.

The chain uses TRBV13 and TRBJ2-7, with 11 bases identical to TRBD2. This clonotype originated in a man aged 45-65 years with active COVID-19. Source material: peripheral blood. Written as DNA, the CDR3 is TGTGCCAGCAGCTTAGGTAGCGGGAGGGTCCTAGGGGAGCAGTACGTC. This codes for CASSLGSGRVLGEQYV.